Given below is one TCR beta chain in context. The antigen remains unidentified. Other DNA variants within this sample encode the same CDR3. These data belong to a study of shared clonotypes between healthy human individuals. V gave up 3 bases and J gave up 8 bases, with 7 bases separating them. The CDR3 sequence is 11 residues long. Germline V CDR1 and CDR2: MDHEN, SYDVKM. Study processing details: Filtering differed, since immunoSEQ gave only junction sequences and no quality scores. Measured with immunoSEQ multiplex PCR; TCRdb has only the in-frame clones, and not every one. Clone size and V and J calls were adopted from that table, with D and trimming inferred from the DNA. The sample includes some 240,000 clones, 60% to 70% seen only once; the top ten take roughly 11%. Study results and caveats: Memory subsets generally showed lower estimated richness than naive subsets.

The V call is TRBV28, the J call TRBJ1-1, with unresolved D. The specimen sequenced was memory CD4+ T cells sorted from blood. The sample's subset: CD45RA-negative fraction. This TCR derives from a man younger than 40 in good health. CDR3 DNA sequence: TGTGCCAGCAGTTTGAGAAGGGAAGCTTTCTTT. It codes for CASSLRREAFF.